This TCR beta chain was retrieved from a study of blood T cell repertoires in COVID-19. Background on the study: Sample material is recorded as cDNA or gDNA derived from T cells, B-cell-depleted T cells, or PBMCs.

As processed by the authors: Nucleated cell counts were estimated from reference gene primer amplification. Sequencing was performed with immunoSEQ multiplex PCR; in TCRdb, only in-frame clones are kept and a portion is missing. V and J calls and clone size are those listed in that table; D and trimming were worked out from the DNA. The repertoire holds 99,000 or so clones, with about 75% as singletons. CDR3 length: 15 amino acids. V lost 6 bases to trimming and J lost 8 bases; unmatched junction nucleotides: 3. Germline V gene data show CDR1 as SGHTA and CDR2 as FQGNSA. The receptor was isolated from a woman in her seventies with acute or convalescent COVID-19. Sequenced material: peripheral blood. This chain connects TRBV7-2 to TRBJ2-2, with TRBD2 matching 16 bases. The DNA of the CDR3 is TGTGCCAGCAGGGGACTAGCGGGGGGGCCTGGGGAGCTGTTTTTT. Its translation: CASRGLAGGPGELFF. Using reference TRBV7-2 and TRBJ2-2 for the parts outside the CDR3, the full variable domain is GAGVSQSPSNKVTEKGKDVELRCDPISGHTALYWYRQSLGQGLEFLIYFQGNSAPDKSGLPSDRFSAERTGGSVSTLTIQRTQQEDSAVYLCASRGLAGGPGELFFGEGSRLTVL.